This T cell receptor (beta chain) was observed in a study of siplizumab effects on memory and regulatory T cells. Study-level results: Unstimulated subsets contained matches for only a minor fraction of alloreactive clones. Proliferating siplizumab-culture Treg suppressive function went unconfirmed.

The CDR3 length is 12 residues. Deletions cut 3 bases from V and 6 bases from J, with 10 bases between. Germline CDR1 is SGHNT and CDR2 is YYREEE (reference sequence). Sequenced by immunoSEQ multiplex PCR; TCRdb stores in-frame clones only, minus some. Of some 62,000 clones detected, approximately 79% appear once; the ten largest clones hold approximately 0.38%. This clone came up a few times. Its specificity is not known. The source is a human donor in good health. The chain carries TRBV5-4 and TRBJ2-7; either TRBD1 or TRBD2 may supply D (5 bases each). Sequencing input: memory CD4+ T cells sorted from blood. This chain's CDR3 is CASSWDAGEQYF. The CDR3 DNA follows: TGTGCCAGCAGCTGGGACGCTGGCGAGCAGTACTTC.